The 21 T cell receptor beta chains in this list originate from one sample, sequenced in a study of blood T cell repertoires in COVID-19. Assay: immunoSEQ multiplex PCR; the TCRdb copy retains only in-frame clones and omits some. This table has about 230,000 clones, approximately 90% appearing once. Sequencing was carried out using PBMCs or T cells enriched from blood (not recorded which). The receptors come from a woman aged 35 to 49 with acute COVID-19.

This sequence joins TRBV28 and TRBJ1-2; D ambiguous. Trimming took off 7 bases at V and 1 base at J, with 10 bases between the two ends. The CDR3 extends over 13 amino acids. Germline V gene lookup returns CDR1 MDHEN and CDR2 SYDVKM. The CDR3 loop reads CASKEGGNYGYTF. Written as DNA, the CDR3 is TGTGCCAGCAAGGAAGGAGGTAACTATGGCTACACCTTC.

J is TRBJ1-2 and V is TRBV4-3; perhaps TRBD1 as D (5 bases). The CDR3 is made up of 15 amino acids. V lost 0 bases, J lost 7 bases, and 15 bases lay in between. The germline CDR1 and CDR2 sequences are LGHNA and YSLEER. CDR3 coding DNA: TGCGCCAGCAGCCAAGATAGTGGGACTAAGATTGGCTACACCTTC. This gives the protein CASSQDSGTKIGYTF.

The chain joins TRBV7-2 to TRBJ1-6; D not resolved. V was shortened by 5 bases and J by 17 bases, with 13 bases between the two germline ends. The CDR3 is 11 residues long. Germline CDR1 and CDR2: SGHTA and FQGNSA. For the CDR3, the DNA is TGTGCCAGCAGCCAACTGAGAGCTATCCACTTT. It specifies CASSQLRAIHF.

The chain carries TRBV2 and TRBJ1-2; D ambiguous. Germline V gene lookup returns CDR1 SNHLY and CDR2 FYNNEI. The CDR3 has 14 residues. V lost 7 bases and J 4 bases, leaving 16 bases between the germline ends. CDR3 sequence: CASKLGVASYGYTF. In DNA, the CDR3 is TGTGCCAGCAAGCTCGGGGTAGCCTCCTATGGCTACACCTTC.

This CDR3 is CSVEGTSGIFRNEQFF. The CDR3 bases are TGCAGCGTTGAAGGGACTAGCGGAATTTTCCGCAATGAGCAGTTCTTC. V is TRBV29-1 and J is TRBJ2-1, with 10 nucleotides matching TRBD2. Germline V gives CDR1 SQVTM, CDR2 ANQGSEA. With V trimmed by 1 base and J by 6 bases, 9 bases remained unmatched. The CDR3 is made up of 16 amino acids.

This chain connects TRBV20-1 to TRBJ2-1, with 10 bases lining up with TRBD2. With 6 bases clipped from V and 10 bases from J, the junction kept 3 bases outside the gene matches. Per germline, CDR1 DFQATT and CDR2 SNEGSKA (reference sequence). The CDR3 length is 11 residues. Here the CDR3 reads CSAEREGEQFF. Here the CDR3 DNA reads TGCAGTGCAGAGCGGGAGGGGGAGCAGTTCTTC.

This rearrangement joins TRBV30 to TRBJ1-5; D is perhaps TRBD1 (6 bases). The ends were cut back, 3 bases at V and 4 bases at J, with 10 bases in the middle. CDR1 is GTSNPN, CDR2 SVGIG, per germline (reference sequence). This CDR3 has 13 amino acids. CDR3 sequence (DNA): TGTGCCTGGAGCGGACAGCTAAATCAGCCCCAGCATTTT. It is translated as CAWSGQLNQPQHF.

This clone was seen a single time. The V and J genes are TRBV28 and TRBJ1-1, with TRBD1 as a possible D gene (5 bases). The ends were cut back, 5 bases at V and 4 bases at J, with 11 bases in the middle. The germline V gene has CDR1 MDHEN and CDR2 SYDVKM. The CDR3 sequence is 13 residues long. DNA of the CDR3: TGTGCCAGCAGTGGGGGGGTCAGCACTGAAGCTTTCTTT. Encoded protein: CASSGGVSTEAFF.

This clone turned up a few times. V usage is TRBV25-1 and J usage is TRBJ1-4; unclear D gene. Looked up from germline, CDR1 is MGHDK and CDR2 is SYGVNS. The V end was cut by 6 bases, the J end by 4 bases, with 15 bases between. This CDR3 is built from 15 residues. This CDR3 is CASRSFSGRNEKLFF. Here the CDR3 DNA reads TGTGCCAGCAGGTCTTTTTCAGGTCGTAATGAAAAACTGTTTTTT. The whole variable domain, remainder taken from reference TRBV25-1 and TRBJ1-4, is EADIYQTPRYLVIGTGKKITLECSQTMGHDKMYWYQQDPGMELHLIHYSYGVNSTEKGDLSSESTVSRIRTEHFPLTLESARPSHTSQYLCASRSFSGRNEKLFFGSGTQLSVL.

The chain employs TRBV2 and TRBJ2-5; 7 nucleotides match TRBD2. This CDR3 spans 14 amino acids. CDR1 and CDR2 from the germline V gene are SNHLY and FYNNEI. The V gene end was trimmed by 5 bases and the J gene end by 2 bases; junction bases not matched to a gene: 5. Written as DNA, the CDR3 is TGTGCCAGCAGTCGCGGGACTATGCAAGAGACCCAGTACTTC. As protein: CASSRGTMQETQYF.

This clone was found a few times. The genes are TRBV3-1 (or the pseudogene TRBV3-2) and TRBJ2-3; 14 bases align to TRBD2. Trimming removed 4 bases from V and 0 bases from J; junction bases left unmatched: 3. The CDR3 sequence is 17 residues long. In germline, CDR1 is LGHDT, CDR2 YNNKEL (reference sequence). The CDR3 sequence: CASSPGTSGRSTDTQYF. In nucleotides, the CDR3 is TGTGCCAGCAGCCCCGGGACTAGCGGGAGAAGCACAGATACGCAGTATTTT.

This clone was seen just once. The gene calls are TRBV12-5 and TRBJ2-1; 7 nucleotides agree with TRBD1. V dropped 1 base and J dropped 8; count of bases not matched to a gene: 5. Germline-derived CDR1 and CDR2 are LGHNT and FRNRAP. The CDR3 totals 14 residues. This chain's CDR3 is CASGLETGPHEQFF. The CDR3 coding sequence is TGTGCTAGTGGTTTGGAGACAGGGCCCCATGAGCAGTTCTTC.

The chain uses TRBV19 and TRBJ2-2, with D perhaps matching TRBD1 (8 bases). CDR1 is LNHDA, CDR2 SQIVND, per germline (reference sequence). This CDR3 region has 15 residues. Between the trimmed V and J ends, which lost 7 bases and 3 bases, there was a span of 15 bases. The CDR3 region is CASTNRGGDTGELFF. The CDR3, as DNA: TGTGCCAGTACCAACAGGGGGGGCGACACCGGGGAGCTGTTTTTT.

CDR3 residues: CAWSGTGGAPYNSPLHF. The CDR3 DNA reads TGTGCCTGGAGTGGGACAGGGGGCGCCCCCTATAATTCACCCCTCCACTTT. The chain recombines TRBV30 with TRBJ1-6; 11 nucleotides line up with TRBD1. The CDR3 runs 17 residues. Per germline, CDR1 GTSNPN and CDR2 SVGIG (reference sequence). V dropped 1 base and J dropped 2; count of bases not matched to a gene: 4.

This chain connects TRBV6-4 to TRBJ2-1, with 8 bases that match TRBD2. V gave up 6 bases and J gave up 4 bases; unmatched junction bases: 5. This CDR3 region has 14 residues. The germline CDR1 and CDR2 sequences are MRHNA and SNTAGT. In nucleotides, the CDR3 is TGTGCCAGCAGCCGGCTAGCGGGTTACAATGAGCAGTTCTTC. Amino acid sequence: CASSRLAGYNEQFF.

The V call is TRBV9, the J call TRBJ2-1, with D unclear. V shed 0 bases and J shed 3 bases, with 10 bases lying between them. CDR3 length equals 15 residues. Germline CDR1 is SGDLS and CDR2 is YYNGEE. CDR3 loop: CASSVGTAFYNEQFF. CDR3 sequence (DNA): TGTGCCAGCAGCGTAGGTACAGCCTTCTACAATGAGCAGTTCTTC.

The chain links TRBV12-2 to TRBJ2-3; the table's D call TRBD2 went unverified against the DNA. TRBV12-2 is labeled a pseudogene. The CDR3 has 16 amino acids. CDR3 protein: CASRLSRSKSADTQYF. The CDR3 DNA sequence: TGTGCAAGTCGCTTAAGTCGTAGTAAGTCGGCAGATACGCAGTATTTT.

This CDR3 reads CASSRTGLAGGNGELFF. Written as DNA, the CDR3 is TGTGCCAGCAGTCGTACGGGACTAGCGGGGGGGAATGGGGAGCTGTTTTTT. V usage is TRBV7-2 and J usage is TRBJ2-2, with 16 nucleotides matching TRBD2. This CDR3 has 17 residues. CDR1 and CDR2 from the germline V gene are SGHTA and FQGNSA. With V trimmed by 6 bases and J by 8 bases, 9 bases remained unmatched.

J is TRBJ2-1 and V is TRBV19; D may be TRBD1 (6 bases). Germline CDR1 is LNHDA and CDR2 is SQIVND (reference sequence). The germline V and J ends were trimmed by 3 bases and 6 bases, with 18 bases remaining between them. The CDR3 covers 16 residues. CDR3 sequence (DNA): TGTGCCAGTAGTATTCCCAAGGTACAGGGCCCCAATGAGCAGTTCTTC. Translated: CASSIPKVQGPNEQFF.

Points on this clone: The same CDR3 can be traced to other DNA sequences in this sample. The chain links TRBV5-4 to TRBJ2-7, with D possibly TRBD2 on 5 matching bases. The germline CDR1 and CDR2 sequences are SGHNT and YYREEE (reference sequence). The CDR3 has 13 amino acids. The ends were cut back, 1 base at V and 1 base at J, with 6 bases in the middle. The CDR3 reads CASSLRGSYEQYF. In nucleotides, the CDR3 is TGTGCCAGCAGCTTGAGAGGGTCCTACGAGCAGTACTTC.

The chain combines TRBV5-1 with TRBJ2-4; 8 nucleotides agree with TRBD1. Germline CDR1 reads SGHRS; CDR2 reads YFSETQ. The CDR3 is 15 amino acids. V was clipped by 3 bases and J by 5 bases; unmatched bases: 7. The CDR3 DNA sequence: TGCGCCAGCAGCTACGGGACAGGCGGTCAAAACATTCAGTACTTC. It translates to CASSYGTGGQNIQYF.